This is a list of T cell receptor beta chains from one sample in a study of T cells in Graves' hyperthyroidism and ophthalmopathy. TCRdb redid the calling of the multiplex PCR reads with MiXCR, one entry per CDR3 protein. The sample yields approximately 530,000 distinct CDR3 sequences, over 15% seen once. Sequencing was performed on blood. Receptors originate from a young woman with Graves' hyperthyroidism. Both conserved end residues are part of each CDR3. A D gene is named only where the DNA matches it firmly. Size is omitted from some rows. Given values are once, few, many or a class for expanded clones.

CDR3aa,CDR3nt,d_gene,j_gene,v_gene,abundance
CSVARTGGETQYF,TGCAGCGTTGCTAGGACAGGGGGGGAGACCCAGTACTTC,TRBD1,TRBJ2-5,TRBV29-1,few
CASSILGQAGDTQYF,TGTGCCAGTAGTATTCTCGGACAGGCTGGAGATACGCAGTATTTT,TRBD1,TRBJ2-3,TRBV19,.
CASTHPRDTNTGELFF,TGTGCCAGCACCCACCCCCGGGACACGAACACCGGGGAGCTGTTTTTT,.,TRBJ2-2,TRBV6-2/TRBV6-3,few
CASTASGMADTQYF,TGTGCCAGCACGGCTAGCGGGATGGCAGATACGCAGTATTTT,TRBD2,TRBJ2-3,TRBV2,once
CASSPGVLAGSRTQYF,TGCGCCAGCAGCCCGGGGGTTCTAGCGGGGTCCCGGACCCAGTACTTC,TRBD2,TRBJ2-5,TRBV4-1,.
CASSLQTGAHEQFF,TGTGCCAGCTCACTACAGACAGGGGCCCATGAGCAGTTCTTC,TRBD1,TRBJ2-1,TRBV18,.
CATSEAGTGGADTQYF,TGTGCCACCAGTGAGGCCGGGACAGGGGGCGCGGATACGCAGTATTTT,TRBD1,TRBJ2-3,TRBV24-1,many
CASISRTDTEAFF,TGTGCCAGTATCTCTAGGACAGACACTGAAGCTTTCTTT,.,TRBJ1-1,TRBV19,.
CASSVGAAGLYEQYF,TGTGCCAGCAGCGTAGGGGCGGCAGGGTTGTACGAGCAGTACTTC,.,TRBJ2-7,TRBV9,few
CASSTSQPFESGPQHF,TGTGCCAGTAGTACCTCGCAACCTTTTGAATCAGGGCCCCAGCATTTT,.,TRBJ1-5,TRBV19,.
CASSQVGTGANEKLFF,TGCGCCAGCAGCCAAGTCGGGACAGGCGCTAATGAAAAACTGTTTTTT,TRBD1,TRBJ1-4,TRBV4-3,few
CSALHFGRVNTEAFF,.,.,TRBJ1-1,TRBV29-1,.
CASSIGQGRETQYF,TGTGCCAGTAGTATTGGACAGGGCCGGGAGACCCAGTACTTC,TRBD1,TRBJ2-5,TRBV19,few
CASSPDDNEQFF,TGTGCCAGCAGTCCCGACGACAATGAGCAGTTCTTC,.,TRBJ2-1,TRBV6-1,many
CASEVWGTGELFF,TGTGCCAGCGAGGTTTGGGGGACCGGGGAGCTGTTTTTT,.,TRBJ2-2,TRBV6-5,few
CASSLGTVSGDTEAFF,TGCGCCAGCAGCTTGGGGACAGTATCGGGGGACACTGAAGCTTTCTTT,.,TRBJ1-1,TRBV5-1,many
CATSDPIQGTGYTF,TGTGCCACCAGTGACCCAATCCAGGGGACGGGCTACACCTTC,.,TRBJ1-2,TRBV24-1,many
CASSPPTHLREQYF,TGTGCCAGCAGTCCCCCCACCCACTTACGAGAGCAGTACTTC,.,TRBJ2-7,TRBV28,many
CATSEGTGIVTEAFF,TGTGCCACCAGTGAAGGGACAGGGATTGTCACTGAAGCTTTCTTT,TRBD1,TRBJ1-1,TRBV24-1,many
CASRRDSQNTEAFF,TGTGCCAGCAGAAGGGACTCCCAGAACACTGAAGCTTTCTTT,.,TRBJ1-1,TRBV6-2/TRBV6-3,.
CAGTTREGELNGYGYTF,TGCGCCGGCACCACGAGGGAGGGGGAACTTAACGGCTATGGCTACACCTTC,.,TRBJ1-2,TRBV5-1,.
CASSLIGRDDGYTF,TGCGCCAGCAGCTTGATCGGCAGGGACGATGGCTACACCTTC,.,TRBJ1-2,TRBV5-1,many
CASGNTPDNEKLFF,TGTGCCAGCGGGAACACCCCGGATAATGAAAAACTGTTTTTT,.,TRBJ1-4,TRBV2,many
CASRPRLAGNTGELFF,TGTGCCAGTAGGCCGAGACTAGCGGGAAACACCGGGGAGCTGTTTTTT,TRBD2,TRBJ2-2,TRBV19,.
CASSPLSIGGSYNEQFF,TGCGCCAGCAGCCCGCTGTCAATAGGAGGGTCCTACAATGAGCAGTTCTTC,.,TRBJ2-1,TRBV5-1,.